The 21 T cell receptor beta chains in this list originate from one sample, sequenced in a study of post-analysis software for immune sequencing data. Researchers reported that TCR beta cDNA libraries carried unique molecular identifiers. TCRdb re-called the PCR reads through MiXCR, storing one row per CDR3 protein. The table records 150,000 or so distinct CDR3 sequences, around 36% of them present only once. The specimen comprised blood, sampled after autologous hematopoietic stem cell transplantation. Receptor source: a girl aged 10 to 17 with multiple sclerosis.

The chain uses TRBV6-6 and TRBJ2-7, with D possibly being TRBD1 (7 bases). The CDR3 runs 15 residues. From germline, CDR1 is MNHNY and CDR2 SVGAGI (reference sequence). Trimming took 8 bases from V and 2 from J, leaving 19 bases between them. The CDR3 DNA is TGTGCCAGCGGCGGGATCGGACAGGTCGCCTACGAGCAGTACTTC. Translating gives CASGGIGQVAYEQYF.

The sample holds many counts of this clonotype. V and J are TRBV18 and TRBJ2-3; D is undetermined. Looked up from germline, CDR1 is KGHSH and CDR2 is LQKENI. With 0 bases removed from V and 1 base from J, the gap between germline ends came to 14 bases. CDR3 length: 17 residues. The CDR3 region has the DNA TGTGCCAGCTCACCACCGGTGATTTCCCATGGCACAGATACGCAGTATTTT. It encodes CASSPPVISHGTDTQYF.

This clonotype is termed large (0.1 to 1%). This chain links TRBV20-1 with TRBJ2-1; a weak D match, TRBD2 (5 bases). With 3 bases removed from V and 3 bases from J, the gap between germline ends came to 15 bases. CDR1 is DFQATT, CDR2 SNEGSKA, per germline (reference sequence). This CDR3 has 15 residues. This chain's CDR3 is CSASGAGLFYNEQFF. DNA of the CDR3: TGCAGTGCTAGCGGCGCGGGCCTCTTCTACAATGAGCAGTTCTTC.

The chain has TRBV29-1 and TRBJ1-2; no reliable D call. Trimming stripped 1 base from V and 3 bases from J, with 9 bases between. In germline, CDR1 is SQVTM, CDR2 ANQGSEA. The CDR3 spans 13 residues. The DNA for the CDR3 is TGCAGCGTTGAAGGCGAACGCTACTATGGCTACACCTTC. This sequence encodes CSVEGERYYGYTF.

This chain links TRBV20-1 with TRBJ2-7, with TRBD2 as a possible D gene (5 bases). Trimming removed 2 bases from V and 0 bases from J, with 17 bases in between. Per the germline V gene, CDR1 is DFQATT and CDR2 is SNEGSKA (reference sequence). This CDR3 is built from 16 residues. CDR3 sequence (DNA): TGCAGTGCTAGACAAGGTAACGGGAAGAGCTCCTACGAGCAGTACTTC. Amino acids: CSARQGNGKSSYEQYF.

This clonotype has just a few counts. CDR3 protein: CASSLRTGDQPQHF. CDR3 nucleotides: TGTGCCAGCAGTTTAAGGACAGGAGATCAGCCCCAGCATTTT. The rearrangement links TRBV12-3 or TRBV12-4 to TRBJ1-5, with 7 bases lining up with TRBD1. Trimming at V came to 2 bases and at J to 5 bases, leaving 3 bases not matched to a gene. The CDR3 runs to 14 residues.

This rearrangement joins TRBV9 to TRBJ1-2, with D perhaps TRBD1 (5 bases). CDR1 and CDR2 from the germline V gene are SGDLS and YYNGEE. This CDR3 has 13 residues. V was clipped by 0 bases and J by 8 bases, with 11 bases between them. The CDR3 nucleotides are TGTGCCAGCAGCGTAGGGGCAGGGAGAGGCTACACCTTC. Its protein is CASSVGAGRGYTF.

This clonotype has just a few counts. The chain employs TRBV20-1 and TRBJ2-3; maybe TRBD2 (6 bases). CDR1 and CDR2 from the germline V gene are DFQATT and SNEGSKA (reference sequence). With 0 bases removed from V and 7 bases from J, the gap between germline ends came to 26 bases. This CDR3 has 18 residues. As DNA, the CDR3 is TGCAGTGCTAGAGATCGGCTAGCGCTGAATCAGCACATATATACGCAGTATTTT. Protein product: CSARDRLALNQHIYTQYF.

The rearrangement joins TRBV3-1 to TRBJ2-4; D call uncertain. The J call may be mistaken, given a closer DNA end match to TRBJ2-7. CDR3 length equals 16 residues. Germline CDR1 and CDR2: LGHDT and YNNKEL (reference sequence). In DNA, the CDR3 is TGTGCCAGCAGCCAAGCGGTCGCAGGTCGGGCCTACGAGCAGTACTTC. Translating it yields CASSQAVAGRAYEQYF.

This clonotype was observed a handful of times. This rearrangement joins TRBV18 to TRBJ1-2; 9 nucleotides align to TRBD1. The CDR3 consists of 14 residues. Germline CDR1 is KGHSH and CDR2 is LQKENI. Germline trimming cut 4 bases from V and 6 bases from J; bases unmatched to any gene: 6. The CDR3 loop reads CASSRDRDADGYTF. In DNA, the CDR3 is TGTGCCAGCTCACGGGACAGGGACGCCGATGGCTACACCTTC.

V is TRBV20-1 and J is TRBJ2-5; 9 nucleotides match TRBD1. V trimming: 4 bases; J trimming: 4 bases; junction bases outside the gene matches: 10. Per the germline V gene, CDR1 is DFQATT and CDR2 is SNEGSKA (reference sequence). The CDR3 has 15 residues. CDR3 bases: TGCAGTGCTAAAACCACAGGGGGCTATGGAGAGACCCAGTACTTC. It is translated as CSAKTTGGYGETQYF.

In this sample, this clonotype turned up many times. The rearrangement uses TRBV20-1 and TRBJ2-1; 16 bases align to TRBD2. Trimming took 1 base from V and 8 from J; bases not matched to a gene: 8. The CDR3 spans 17 residues. Germline V gene lookup returns CDR1 DFQATT and CDR2 SNEGSKA (reference sequence). The CDR3 is CSARVGGLAGGPYEQFF. The CDR3 bases are TGCAGTGCTAGAGTGGGGGGACTAGCGGGAGGGCCATATGAGCAGTTCTTC.

The table lists this clonotype with a few counts. The V and J genes are TRBV11-2 and TRBJ2-7; no clear D. CDR3 length: 13 amino acids. The germline V gene encodes CDR1 SGHAT and CDR2 FQNNGV. Between the trimmed V and J ends, which lost 1 base and 2 bases, there was a span of 6 bases. In nucleotides, the CDR3 is TGTGCCAGCAGCTTAGCGCCTACCTACGAGCAGTACTTC. This translates into CASSLAPTYEQYF.

The chain combines TRBV11-2 with TRBJ2-1; D gene unclear. Germline CDR1 and CDR2: SGHAT and FQNNGV. There are 15 residues in the CDR3. V was pared by 5 bases and J by 3 bases, with 14 bases between. CDR3 sequence reads: CASSDEAGYYNEQFF. The CDR3 DNA reads as TGTGCCAGCAGCGACGAAGCTGGGTACTACAATGAGCAGTTCTTC.

Note on this clonotype: This sequence may be a read error, since a much larger clone differs from it by one base. V is TRBV29-1 and J is TRBJ2-7; tentatively, D is TRBD1 or TRBD2 (5 bases each). The DNA matches TRBJ2-4 better at its end, which makes the J call doubtful. Germline CDR1 SQVTM, CDR2 ANQGSEA. This CDR3 contains 13 residues. CDR3 region: CSVPGAAKTIQYF. In nucleotides, the CDR3 is TGCAGCGTACCCGGGGCGGCCAAAACCATTCAGTACTTC.

The CDR3 spells CSASGGNSNQPQHF. The CDR3, as DNA: TGCAGTGCTAGTGGGGGTAATAGCAATCAGCCCCAGCATTTT. The chain employs TRBV20-1 and TRBJ1-5, with TRBD1 as a possible D gene (5 bases). Germline-derived CDR1 and CDR2 are DFQATT and SNEGSKA (reference sequence). The CDR3 spans 14 residues. Deletions cut 3 bases from V and 0 bases from J, with 9 bases between.

This clonotype showed up just a few times. The V and J genes are TRBV6-5 and TRBJ2-1; 10 bases fit TRBD2. In germline, CDR1 is MNHEY, CDR2 SVGAGI. The CDR3 extends over 18 amino acids. V gave up 0 bases and J gave up 7 bases; unmatched junction bases: 12. CDR3 protein: CASSYSKPLSGRFNEQFF. The CDR3 DNA sequence: TGTGCCAGCAGTTACTCCAAACCCCTTAGCGGGAGGTTTAATGAGCAGTTCTTC.

The chain carries TRBV12-3 or TRBV12-4 and TRBJ1-2, with 9 bases aligning to TRBD1. Trimming removed 10 bases from V and 6 bases from J; junction bases left unmatched: 3. CDR3 length: 11 residues. In DNA form, the CDR3 reads TGTGCCATAGGGACAGGGAATGGCTACACCTTC. It codes for CAIGTGNGYTF.

The chain is built from TRBV29-1 and TRBJ2-6; TRBD2 might be the D (6 bases). Germline CDR1 reads SQVTM; CDR2 reads ANQGSEA. The CDR3 contains 15 residues. Deletions cut 5 bases from V and 2 bases from J, with 13 bases between. The CDR3 is CSVWRGVPGANVLTF. For the CDR3, the DNA is TGCAGCGTTTGGAGGGGCGTCCCTGGGGCCAACGTCCTGACTTTC.

This rearrangement joins TRBV12-3 or TRBV12-4 to TRBJ2-5, with a possible D match to TRBD2 (5 bases). V gave up 3 bases and J gave up 11 bases, with 19 bases separating them. The CDR3 covers 14 residues. This chain's CDR3 is CASSLGSGYNEQYF. The CDR3, as DNA: TGTGCCAGCAGTTTGGGAAGCGGCTACAATGAGCAGTACTTC.

The gene calls are TRBV5-1 and TRBJ2-1; D ambiguous. The V and J ends lost 4 bases and 5 bases respectively, with 10 bases between them. This CDR3 is built from 13 residues. Germline V gene data show CDR1 as SGHRS and CDR2 as YFSETQ. CDR3 DNA: TGCGCCAGCAGCCAGGCTAGGAACAATGAGCAGTTCTTC. Translated: CASSQARNNEQFF.